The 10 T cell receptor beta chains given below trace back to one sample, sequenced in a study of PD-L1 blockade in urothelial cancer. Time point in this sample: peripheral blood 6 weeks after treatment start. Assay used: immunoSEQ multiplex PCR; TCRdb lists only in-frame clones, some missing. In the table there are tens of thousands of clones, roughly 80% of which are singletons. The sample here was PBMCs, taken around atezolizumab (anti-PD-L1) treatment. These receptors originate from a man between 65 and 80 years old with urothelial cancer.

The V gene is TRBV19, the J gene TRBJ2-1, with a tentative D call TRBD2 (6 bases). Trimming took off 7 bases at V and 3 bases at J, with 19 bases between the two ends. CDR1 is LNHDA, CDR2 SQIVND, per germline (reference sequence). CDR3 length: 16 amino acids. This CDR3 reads CASKSPGGGGYNEQFF. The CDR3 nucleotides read TGTGCCAGTAAATCCCCCGGGGGAGGAGGCTACAATGAGCAGTTCTTC.

CDR3 loop: CASSLGGEGYSGNTIYF. The CDR3 bases are TGTGCCAGCAGTTTAGGGGGGGAAGGCTACTCTGGAAACACCATATATTTT. The chain joins TRBV28 to TRBJ1-3; a possible D gene is TRBD1 (5 bases). Germline CDR1 is MDHEN and CDR2 is SYDVKM. There are 17 residues in the CDR3. The V gene lost 2 bases and the J gene lost 0 bases, with 14 bases spanning the gap.

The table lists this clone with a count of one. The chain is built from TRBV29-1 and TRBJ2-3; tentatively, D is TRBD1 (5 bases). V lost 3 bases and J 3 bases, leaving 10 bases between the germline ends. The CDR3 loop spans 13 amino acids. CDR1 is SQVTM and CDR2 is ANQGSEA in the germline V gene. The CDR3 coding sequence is TGCAGCGTTGATTTGCAGGGTACAGATACGCAGTATTTT. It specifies CSVDLQGTDTQYF.

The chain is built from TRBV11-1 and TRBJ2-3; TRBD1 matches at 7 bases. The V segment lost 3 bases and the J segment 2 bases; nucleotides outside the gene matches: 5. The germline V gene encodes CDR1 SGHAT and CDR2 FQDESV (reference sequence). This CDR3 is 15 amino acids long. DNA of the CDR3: TGTGCCAGCAGCTTCGACAGGGAAGCCACAGATACGCAGTATTTT. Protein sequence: CASSFDREATDTQYF.

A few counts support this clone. CDR3 sequence: CASSQDTGGWQPQHF. For the CDR3, the DNA is TGCGCCAGCAGCCAAGATACAGGGGGCTGGCAGCCCCAGCATTTT. The chain has TRBV4-1 and TRBJ1-5, with TRBD1 identical over 9 bases. The CDR3 is 15 amino acids. Trimming removed 0 bases from V and 7 bases from J; junction bases left unmatched: 4. Per the germline V gene, CDR1 is MGHRA and CDR2 is YSYEKL.

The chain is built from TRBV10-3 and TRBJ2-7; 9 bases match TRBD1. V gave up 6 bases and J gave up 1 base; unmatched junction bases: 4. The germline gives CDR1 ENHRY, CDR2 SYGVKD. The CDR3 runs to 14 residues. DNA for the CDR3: TGTGCCATCAGGGGGACAGGGAATTCCTACGAGCAGTACTTC. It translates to CAIRGTGNSYEQYF.

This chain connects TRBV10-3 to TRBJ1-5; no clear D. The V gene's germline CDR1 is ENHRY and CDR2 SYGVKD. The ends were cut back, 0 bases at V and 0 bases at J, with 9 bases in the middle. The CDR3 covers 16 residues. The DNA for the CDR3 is TGTGCCATCAGTGAGTCTGAGTTTCTTAGCAATCAGCCCCAGCATTTT. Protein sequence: CAISESEFLSNQPQHF.

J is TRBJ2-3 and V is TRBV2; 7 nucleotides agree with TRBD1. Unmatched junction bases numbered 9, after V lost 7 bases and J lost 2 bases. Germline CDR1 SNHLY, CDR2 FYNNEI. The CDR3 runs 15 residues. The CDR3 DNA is TGTGCCAGCAATCCGGACAGGACCACCACAGATACGCAGTATTTT. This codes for CASNPDRTTTDTQYF. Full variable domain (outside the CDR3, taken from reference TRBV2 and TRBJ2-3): EPEVTQTPSHQVTQMGQEVILRCVPISNHLYFYWYRQILGQKVEFLVSFYNNEISEKSEIFDDQFSVERPDGSNFTLKIRSTKLEDSAMYFCASNPDRTTTDTQYFGPGTRLTVL.

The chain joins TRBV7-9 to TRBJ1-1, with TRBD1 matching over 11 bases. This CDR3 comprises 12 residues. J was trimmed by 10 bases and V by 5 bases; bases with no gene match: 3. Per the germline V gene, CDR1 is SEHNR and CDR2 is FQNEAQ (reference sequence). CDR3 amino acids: CASSRDRGAAFF. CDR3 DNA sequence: TGTGCCAGCAGCCGGGACAGGGGGGCAGCTTTCTTT.

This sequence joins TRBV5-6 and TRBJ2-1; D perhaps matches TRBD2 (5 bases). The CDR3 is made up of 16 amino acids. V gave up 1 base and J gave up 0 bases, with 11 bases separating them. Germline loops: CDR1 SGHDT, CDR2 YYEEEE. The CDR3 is CASSLLREGSYNEQFF. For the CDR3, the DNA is TGTGCCAGCAGCTTGCTCCGGGAAGGCTCCTACAATGAGCAGTTCTTC.